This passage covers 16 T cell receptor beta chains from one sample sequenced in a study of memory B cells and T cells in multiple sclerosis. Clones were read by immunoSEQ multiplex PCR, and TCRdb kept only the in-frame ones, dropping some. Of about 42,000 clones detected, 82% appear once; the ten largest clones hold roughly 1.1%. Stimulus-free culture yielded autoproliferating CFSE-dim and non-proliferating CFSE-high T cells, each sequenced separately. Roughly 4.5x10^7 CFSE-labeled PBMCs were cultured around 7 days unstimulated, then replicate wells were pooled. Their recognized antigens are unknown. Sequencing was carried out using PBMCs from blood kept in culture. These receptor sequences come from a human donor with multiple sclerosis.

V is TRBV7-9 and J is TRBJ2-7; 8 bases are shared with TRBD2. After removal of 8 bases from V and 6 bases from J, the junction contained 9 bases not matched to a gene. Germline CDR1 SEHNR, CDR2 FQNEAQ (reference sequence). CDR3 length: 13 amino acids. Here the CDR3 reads CASGGPGGAEQYF. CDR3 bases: TGTGCCAGCGGGGGACCGGGGGGGGCCGAGCAGTACTTC.

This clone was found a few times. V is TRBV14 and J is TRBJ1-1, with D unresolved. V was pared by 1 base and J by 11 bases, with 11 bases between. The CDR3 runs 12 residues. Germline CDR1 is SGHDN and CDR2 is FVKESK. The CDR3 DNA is TGTGCCAGCAGCCAAGGAGCCATGTCGGCTTTCTTT. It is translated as CASSQGAMSAFF.

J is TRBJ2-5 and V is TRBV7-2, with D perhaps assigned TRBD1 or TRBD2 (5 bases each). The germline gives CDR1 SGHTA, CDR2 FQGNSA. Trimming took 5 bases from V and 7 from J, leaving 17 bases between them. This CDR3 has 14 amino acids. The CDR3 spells CASSGRRGEVTQYF. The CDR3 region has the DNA TGTGCCAGCAGCGGCCGACGAGGGGAAGTGACCCAGTACTTC.

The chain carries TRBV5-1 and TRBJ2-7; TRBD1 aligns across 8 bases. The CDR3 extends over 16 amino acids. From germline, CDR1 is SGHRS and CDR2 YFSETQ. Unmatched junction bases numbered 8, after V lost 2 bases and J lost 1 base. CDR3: CASSFNPGTGSYEQYF. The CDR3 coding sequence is TGCGCCAGCAGCTTTAACCCCGGGACAGGATCCTACGAGCAGTACTTC.

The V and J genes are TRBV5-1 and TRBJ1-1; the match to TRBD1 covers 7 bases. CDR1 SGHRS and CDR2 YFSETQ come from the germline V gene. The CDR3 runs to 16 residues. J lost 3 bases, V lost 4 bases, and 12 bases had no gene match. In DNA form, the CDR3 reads TGCGCCAGCAGCGACCGCTCTACAGGGGCGGACACTGAAGCTTTCTTT. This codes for CASSDRSTGADTEAFF. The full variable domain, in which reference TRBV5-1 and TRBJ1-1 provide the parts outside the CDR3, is KAGVTQTPRYLIKTRGQQVTLSCSPISGHRSVSWYQQTPGQGLQFLFEYFSETQRNKGNFPGRFSGRQFSNSRSEMNVSTLELGDSALYLCASSDRSTGADTEAFFGQGTRLTVV.

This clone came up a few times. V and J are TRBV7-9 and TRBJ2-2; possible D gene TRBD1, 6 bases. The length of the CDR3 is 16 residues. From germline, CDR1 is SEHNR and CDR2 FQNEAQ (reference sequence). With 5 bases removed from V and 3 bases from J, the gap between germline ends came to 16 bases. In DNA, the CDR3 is TGTGCCAGCAGCCTCAACAGGGCCTCTCACACCGGGGAGCTGTTTTTT. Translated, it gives CASSLNRASHTGELFF.

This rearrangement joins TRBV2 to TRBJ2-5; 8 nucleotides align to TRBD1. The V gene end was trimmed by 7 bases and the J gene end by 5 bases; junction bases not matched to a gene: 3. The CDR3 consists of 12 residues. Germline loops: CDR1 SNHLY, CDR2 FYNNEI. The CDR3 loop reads CASKDRGETQYF. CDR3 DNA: TGTGCCAGCAAAGACAGGGGCGAGACCCAGTACTTC. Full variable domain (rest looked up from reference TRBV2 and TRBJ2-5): EPEVTQTPSHQVTQMGQEVILRCVPISNHLYFYWYRQILGQKVEFLVSFYNNEISEKSEIFDDQFSVERPDGSNFTLKIRSTKLEDSAMYFCASKDRGETQYFGPGTRLLVL.

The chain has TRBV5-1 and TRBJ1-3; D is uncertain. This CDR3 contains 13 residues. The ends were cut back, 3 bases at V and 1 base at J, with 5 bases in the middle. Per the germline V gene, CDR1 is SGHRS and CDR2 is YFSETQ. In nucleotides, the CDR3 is TGCGCCAGCAGCTGGGAGTCTGGAAACACCATATATTTT. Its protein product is CASSWESGNTIYF.

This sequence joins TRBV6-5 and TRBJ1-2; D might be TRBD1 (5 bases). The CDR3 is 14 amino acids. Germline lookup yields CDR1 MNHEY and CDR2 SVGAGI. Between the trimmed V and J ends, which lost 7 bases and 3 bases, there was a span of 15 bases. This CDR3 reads CASKLSTAYYGYTF. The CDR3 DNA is TGTGCCAGCAAACTATCGACAGCCTACTATGGCTACACCTTC.

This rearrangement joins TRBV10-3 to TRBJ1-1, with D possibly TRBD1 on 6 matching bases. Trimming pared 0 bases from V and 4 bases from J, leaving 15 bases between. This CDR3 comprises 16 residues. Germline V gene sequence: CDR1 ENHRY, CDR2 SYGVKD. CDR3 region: CAISESLGGYGTEAFF. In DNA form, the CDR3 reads TGTGCCATCAGTGAGTCATTGGGGGGCTACGGCACTGAAGCTTTCTTT.

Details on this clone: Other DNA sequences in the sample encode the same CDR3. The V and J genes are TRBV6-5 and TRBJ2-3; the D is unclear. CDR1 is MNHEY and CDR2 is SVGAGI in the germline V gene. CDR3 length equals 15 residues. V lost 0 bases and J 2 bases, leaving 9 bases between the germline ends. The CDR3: CASSYSGSDTDTQYF. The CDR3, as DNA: TGTGCCAGCAGTTACTCAGGTAGTGACACAGATACGCAGTATTTT.

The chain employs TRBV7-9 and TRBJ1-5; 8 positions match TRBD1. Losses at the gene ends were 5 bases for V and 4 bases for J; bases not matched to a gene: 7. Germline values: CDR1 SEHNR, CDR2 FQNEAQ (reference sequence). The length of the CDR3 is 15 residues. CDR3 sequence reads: CASSRMTGENQPQHF. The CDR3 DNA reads TGTGCCAGCAGCCGAATGACAGGGGAAAATCAGCCCCAGCATTTT.

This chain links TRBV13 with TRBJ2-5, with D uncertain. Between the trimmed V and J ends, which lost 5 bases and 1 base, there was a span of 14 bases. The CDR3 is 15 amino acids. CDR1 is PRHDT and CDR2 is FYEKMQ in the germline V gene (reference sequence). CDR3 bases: TGTGCCAGCAGCCCCTTACCCCGTTCCCAAGAGACCCAGTACTTC. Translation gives CASSPLPRSQETQYF.

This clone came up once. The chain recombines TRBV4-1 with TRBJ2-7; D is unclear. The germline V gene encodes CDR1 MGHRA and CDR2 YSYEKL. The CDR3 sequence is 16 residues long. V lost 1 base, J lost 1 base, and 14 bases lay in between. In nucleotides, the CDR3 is TGCGCCAGCAGCCAAGGTGTTTGGGTCGATTCCTACGAGCAGTACTTC. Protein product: CASSQGVWVDSYEQYF.

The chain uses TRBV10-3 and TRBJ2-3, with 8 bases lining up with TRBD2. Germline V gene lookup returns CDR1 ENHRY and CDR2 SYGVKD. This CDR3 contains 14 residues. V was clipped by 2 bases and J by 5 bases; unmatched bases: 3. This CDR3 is CAISETSGGDTQYF. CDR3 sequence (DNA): TGTGCCATCAGTGAGACTAGCGGCGGAGATACGCAGTATTTT.

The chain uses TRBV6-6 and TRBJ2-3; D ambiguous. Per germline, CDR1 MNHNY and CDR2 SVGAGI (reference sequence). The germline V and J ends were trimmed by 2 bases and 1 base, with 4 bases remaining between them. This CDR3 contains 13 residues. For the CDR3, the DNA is TGTGCCAGCAGTTACCCCGGCACAGATACGCAGTATTTT. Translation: CASSYPGTDTQYF.